This section outlines one TCR beta chain sequence together with its context. This sample was included in a study of blood T cell repertoires in COVID-19. The data were produced by immunoSEQ multiplex PCR, yet TCRdb's version contains in-frame clones alone and is incomplete. The data hold some 50,000 clones, with approximately 90% observed a single time. Per the germline V gene, CDR1 is LNHDA and CDR2 is SQIVND (reference sequence). The CDR3 has 13 amino acids. Trimming left V 5 bases short and J 6 bases short, with 13 bases between. This receptor was identified in a human donor in a cohort sampled during active COVID-19. The chain links TRBV19 to TRBJ1-2; perhaps TRBD1 as D (6 bases). Source material: peripheral blood. This CDR3 is CASSAQDSNGYTF. CDR3 in DNA: TGTGCCAGTAGTGCCCAGGACAGTAATGGCTACACCTTC.